These 16 T cell receptor beta chains originate from one sample sequenced in a study of blood T cell repertoires in COVID-19. Sequencing was performed with immunoSEQ multiplex PCR; in TCRdb, only in-frame clones are kept and a portion is missing. Counted here are about 230,000 clones, 70% to 90% occurring once; the ten biggest clones make up 2% to 2.5%. Sequencing was done on a sample of PBMCs or T cells enriched from blood (not recorded which). These receptors were collected from a middle-aged woman with acute COVID-19.

The genes are TRBV24-1 and TRBJ2-1; 10 nucleotides match TRBD2. After removal of 4 bases from V and 4 bases from J, the junction contained 6 bases not matched to a gene. The germline V gene encodes CDR1 KGHDR and CDR2 SFDVKD. This CDR3 is built from 16 residues. CDR3 loop: CATSDPTSGIYNEQFF. CDR3 in DNA: TGTGCCACCAGTGACCCCACTAGCGGGATATACAATGAGCAGTTCTTC.

This clone is a singleton in its sample. V and J are TRBV6-6 and TRBJ1-5; TRBD1 is a possible D gene (6 bases). The CDR3 totals 14 residues. Deletions cut 6 bases from V and 1 base from J, with 10 bases between. Germline V gene lookup returns CDR1 MNHNY and CDR2 SVGAGI (reference sequence). The CDR3 reads CASSLRGSNQPQHF. The CDR3 DNA reads TGTGCCAGCAGCCTGAGGGGGAGCAATCAGCCCCAGCATTTT.

The chain carries TRBV3-1 (or the pseudogene TRBV3-2) and TRBJ2-1, with 13 bases identical to TRBD2. The V segment lost 4 bases and the J segment 6 bases; nucleotides outside the gene matches: 9. Per the germline V gene, CDR1 is LGHDT and CDR2 is YNNKEL (reference sequence). CDR3 size: 17 residues. CDR3 sequence reads: CASSRDPGTSGTNEQFF. In nucleotides, the CDR3 is TGTGCCAGCAGCCGCGACCCCGGGACTAGCGGGACCAATGAGCAGTTCTTC.

This rearrangement joins TRBV11-3 to TRBJ2-2, with 14 nucleotides matching TRBD2. Germline V gene data show CDR1 as SGHNT and CDR2 as YENEEA. The ends lost 5 bases at V and 4 bases at J; junction bases unmatched: 9. The CDR3 runs 18 residues. CDR3 loop: CASSPISGLAGGTGELFF. For the CDR3, the DNA is TGTGCCAGCAGCCCCATCTCCGGACTAGCGGGGGGCACCGGGGAGCTGTTTTTT.

Concerning this clone itself: Other DNA sequences in the sample encode the same CDR3. The rearrangement uses TRBV18 and TRBJ2-7, with 11 positions matching TRBD1. This CDR3 is built from 14 residues. Germline-derived CDR1 and CDR2 are KGHSH and LQKENI. V shed 2 bases and J 4 bases; nucleotides not matched to a gene: 1. CDR3 bases: TGTGCCAGCTCACCAGGGACAGGGGGGTACGAGCAGTACGTC. It translates to CASSPGTGGYEQYV.

The DNA for the CDR3 is TGTGCCAGCAGCTTTCCGGGACTAAGAGTGGAGCAGTTCTTC. The encoded protein is CASSFPGLRVEQFF. This chain joins TRBV5-4 and TRBJ2-1, with 7 positions matching TRBD2. V was clipped by 2 bases and J by 10 bases; unmatched bases: 9. The CDR3 contains 14 residues. Germline V lookup: CDR1 SGHNT, CDR2 YYREEE (reference sequence).

CDR3 protein: CASSKTSPYEQYF. The CDR3 bases are TGCGCCAGCAGCAAGACTAGCCCGTACGAGCAGTACTTC. The chain has TRBV5-1 and TRBJ2-7, with 7 bases fitting TRBD2. This CDR3 is 13 amino acids long. Germline loops: CDR1 SGHRS, CDR2 YFSETQ. After removal of 4 bases from V and 4 bases from J, the junction contained 5 bases not matched to a gene.

V is TRBV2 and J is TRBJ1-4; 12 positions agree with TRBD1. The V and J ends lost 5 bases and 6 bases, in that order; junction bases with no gene match: 1. The CDR3 contains 14 residues. Germline V CDR1 and CDR2: SNHLY, FYNNEI. CDR3 loop: CASSRDRGHEKLFF. The CDR3 DNA reads as TGTGCCAGCAGTCGGGACAGGGGGCATGAAAAACTGTTTTTT.

J is TRBJ1-2 and V is TRBV11-2; a possible D gene is TRBD1 (6 bases). The CDR3 length is 14 residues. V gave up 3 bases and J gave up 4 bases, with 12 bases separating them. The germline CDR1 and CDR2 sequences are SGHAT and FQNNGV. The CDR3, as DNA: TGTGCCAGCAGCTTCCCTCAGGGGCCCTATGGCTACACCTTC. It is translated as CASSFPQGPYGYTF.

The CDR3 loop is CASRSGGDTEAFF. The CDR3 DNA sequence: TGCGCCAGCAGGTCCGGAGGGGACACTGAAGCTTTCTTT. J is TRBJ1-1 and V is TRBV10-1, with D possibly matching TRBD1 (5 bases). The length of the CDR3 is 13 residues. Germline V lookup: CDR1 WNHNN, CDR2 SYGVQD (reference sequence). With 6 bases removed from V and 3 bases from J, the gap between germline ends came to 11 bases.

This chain joins TRBV4-3 and TRBJ1-6; maybe TRBD1 (5 bases). Per the germline V gene, CDR1 is LGHNA and CDR2 is YSLEER. The CDR3 is 16 residues long. Trimming pared 0 bases from V and 5 bases from J, leaving 11 bases between. CDR3 loop: CASSQDLGGNNSPLHF. The CDR3 bases are TGCGCCAGCAGCCAAGATCTGGGGGGGAATAATTCACCCCTCCACTTT.

The V gene is TRBV13, the J gene TRBJ1-1; D is possibly TRBD1 (5 bases). V lost 8 bases and J lost 6, with 25 bases in between. CDR1 and CDR2 (germline): PRHDT, FYEKMQ (reference sequence). The CDR3 consists of 16 residues. The CDR3 sequence is CASSLRPTSRAPEAFF. In DNA, the CDR3 is TGTGCCAGCTCTCTCCGCCCGACCTCCAGGGCCCCTGAAGCTTTCTTT.

The chain recombines TRBV3-1 (or the pseudogene TRBV3-2) with TRBJ2-4; the match to TRBD2 covers 10 bases. Germline trimming cut 4 bases from V and 0 bases from J; bases unmatched to any gene: 12. The CDR3 runs 19 residues. The germline CDR1 and CDR2 sequences are LGHDT and YNNKEL (reference sequence). The DNA of the CDR3 is TGTGCCAGCAGCCTTAGCGGGGGGCTACTCCTCCTAGCCAAAAACATTCAGTACTTC. This codes for CASSLSGGLLLLAKNIQYF.

The gene calls are TRBV5-1 and TRBJ2-7; 14 nucleotides match TRBD2. The CDR3 is made up of 18 amino acids. The V segment lost 4 bases and the J segment 1 base; nucleotides outside the gene matches: 10. The V gene's germline CDR1 is SGHRS and CDR2 YFSETQ. The CDR3 DNA is TGCGCCAGCAGCAGAAGAACCGGGACTAGCGGGGGATCCTACGAGCAGTACTTC. Translation: CASSRRTGTSGGSYEQYF.

This clone appeared once. This chain uses TRBV5-7 with TRBJ1-5, with 7 bases aligning to TRBD1. TRBV5-7 is labeled an ORF, and its function is uncertain. This CDR3 region has 16 residues. The V segment lost 2 bases and the J segment 11 bases; nucleotides outside the gene matches: 16. CDR3 sequence (DNA): TGTGCCAGCAGCTTAGGGACAGCCCGTAGGTTTATAGCCCAGCATTTT. The encoded protein is CASSLGTARRFIAQHF.

CDR3 protein: CATSSTRERDWNIQYF. The CDR3 DNA reads as TGTGCCACCAGTAGTACGCGGGAGAGGGATTGGAACATTCAGTACTTC. The chain is built from TRBV24-1 and TRBJ2-4; 7 nucleotides line up with TRBD2. Germline CDR1 is KGHDR and CDR2 is SFDVKD. Trimming removed 6 bases from V and 7 bases from J; junction bases left unmatched: 14. The CDR3 totals 16 residues.